The sequence of this T cell receptor beta chain was determined in a study of blood T cell repertoires in COVID-19. Study summary: Nucleic acid was either cDNA or gDNA, and it came from T cells, B-cell-depleted T cells, or PBMCs.

The CDR3 runs to 15 residues. The germline gives CDR1 WNHNN, CDR2 SYGVQD (reference sequence). The junction had 11 bases not matched to a gene; V was cut back by 6 bases and J by 5 bases. TCRdb's copy holds only in-frame clones and misses some; the assay was immunoSEQ multiplex PCR. The sample consists of 25,000 to 35,000 clones, approximately 89% of them appearing once. Sequencing input: peripheral blood. The chain recombines TRBV10-1 with TRBJ2-7; the match to TRBD1 covers 9 bases. The origin of this receptor is a human donor in a cohort sampled during active COVID-19. CDR3 protein: CASSPGTGTPNEQYF. The CDR3 bases are TGCGCCAGCAGCCCCGGGACAGGGACCCCCAACGAGCAGTACTTC.